Listed here is a single TCR beta chain. Only a few counts were recorded for this clone. Its antigen has not been determined. No per-base quality is available; no much larger clone lies one base away. The sample originates from a study of beta chain features in type 1 diabetes (dated 2018 in TCRdb). For the wider study: No differences in mean age, gender distribution, total cell number or subset yield were found between patients and healthy donors. Regulatory and stem cell-like memory subsets were isolated from only 8 patients and about 8 healthy donors, whereas naive and central memory subsets came from all 30 or so donors. In the study, TCRB repertoires of sorted circulating CD4+ T cell subsets from recently diagnosed type 1 diabetes patients were compared with those of matched healthy donors. A total of 107,917,701 sorted cells were examined across all samples, and a strong correlation was observed between cell number per subset and RNA yield. Results and caveats for the whole study, not just this receptor: Sequencing cDNA rather than genomic DNA could over-represent highly expressing activated cells, although activation and CD3 levels did not differ between groups. PCR might favor shorter templates, but patient and control samples were amplified and corrected together, so any skew would affect both groups equally. Naive, central memory and regulatory TCRB repertoires appeared to be more similar among patients than among healthy donors. A moderate but significant shortening of TCRB CDR3 length was observed in type 1 diabetes patients in all four CD4+ subsets. At VDJ recombination sites, patients with type 1 diabetes made fewer insertions and deleted more nucleotides, a pattern implying thymic rearrangement abnormalities. HLA sub-analyses involved small numbers of individuals, so any influence of HLA type on TCRB rearrangement remained unresolved.

As encoded in the germline V gene, CDR1 is SGHNT while CDR2 is YENEEA. The CDR3 measures 13 amino acids from cysteine to phenylalanine. CDR3 DNA is the only sequence kept; it has 39 bases, read in frame from the first base. V loses 5 bases of germline sequence and J loses 8 bases, and the interval between the two ends is 13 bases. Each donor gave one peripheral blood draw, averaging approximately 0.11 L, which was collected into heparinised tubes. Naive, central memory, regulatory and stem cell-like memory CD4+ T cells were sorted on a BD FACSAria II using a panel including CD45RO, CCR7, CD25, CD127, CD95 and CD27. A purity above 98% was achieved for all sorted populations. PBMCs were isolated right away by Lymphoprep density gradient centrifugation and were stained directly, without culture. So that batch effects would be minimized, each experiment stained and sorted samples in pairs, pairing one healthy donor with one patient.

All of the isolated RNA was reverse transcribed with the High Capacity cDNA Reverse Transcription Kit, so expressed TCRB transcripts were sequenced. Deep immunoSEQ sequencing was applied to naive, central memory and regulatory T cell samples, giving an average of approximately 3.8 million total reads per sample. Sorted cells were lysed in RLT buffer, and RNA was extracted using DNase-treated RNeasy Micro or Mini kits according to cell number. Each cell subset was processed on its own to prevent cross-contamination, while patient and healthy donor samples were processed together. TCRB sequences were amplified from cDNA with the immunoSEQ multiplex PCR, producing 87-bp fragments spanning the CDR3 region. Sequencing of the amplicons was done on the Illumina HiSeq platform. The original methods were these. PCR bias was computationally corrected using synthetic template baselines, reads within Hamming distance 2 were collapsed, and singletons that could not be merged were discarded. Reads were aligned against IMGT to assign V, D and J genes, CDR3 length and insertions or deletions at six rearrangement sites. Within each subset, clonotype counts were normalized to sorted cell number, and only after that were true diversity and Gini coefficients computed with the tcR R package. The overlap coefficient, calculated on TCRB nucleotide sequences, was used to quantify repertoire sharing. As a proxy for the pre-selection repertoire, out-of-frame TCRB sequences from naive cells were analyzed. Sourced from immuneACCESS, this table was stored by TCRdb with only in-frame sequences that have V and J called. A share of the clones is absent; for the studies checked, an unresolved V gene accounts for under half, and the remainder has no known explanation. The V and J calls and the clone size are those of that table, but D and trimming were determined from the DNA. Present in this sample are 620,000 or so clones, around 16% of which were seen just once. About 0.097% of the sample lies in the top ten.

Sequencing input: naive CD4+ T cells from blood. What this sample's cell subset or site label stands for: true naive CD4+ T cells. The sequence is built from TRBV11-3 and TRBJ2-1; D gene: possibly TRBD1, on 6 matching bases. The TCR comes from a man aged 18 to 35 in good health. The CDR3 protein is CASSLDSKHEQFF. The DNA reads as follows: TGTGCCAGCAGCCTGGACAGCAAGCATGAGCAGTTCTTC.